This TCR beta chain derives from a study of shared clonotypes between healthy human individuals. General study points: Approximately 5.1% was the fraction of naive CD4 clonotypes found shared across four donors. Clonotype sharing across donors was expected to vary with sequencing depth.

Naive CD8 populations comprised CD45RO-negative cells positively selected for CCR7, excluding terminally differentiated effector memory CD45RA+ cells. As to this clone: Its antigen is unknown.

Assay: immunoSEQ multiplex PCR; the TCRdb copy retains only in-frame clones and omits some. The repertoire holds about 870,000 clones, with around 92% as singletons. Sequencing was done on a sample of naive CD8+ T cells sorted from blood. This clonotype was obtained from a man aged 25-45 years in good health.

The CDR3, as DNA: TGTGCCAGCAGTTTCCAACAGGGATCCTCCTACAATGAGCAGTTCTTC. Protein product: CASSFQQGSSYNEQFF. The V gene is TRBV27, the J gene TRBJ2-1, with TRBD1 as a possible D gene (6 bases). The CDR3 contains 16 residues. The germline CDR1 and CDR2 sequences are MNHEY and SMNVEV (reference sequence). V was shortened by 3 bases and J by 0 bases, with 12 bases between the two germline ends.